Detailed here is one T cell receptor (beta chain). The protocol was immunoSEQ multiplex PCR, while the TCRdb copy is restricted to in-frame clones and leaves out a portion. The top ten hold 5.2% of the sample, which has 90,000 to 150,000 clones, about four fifths seen once. This sample is drawn from a study of radiotherapy plus CTLA-4 blockade in lung cancer. V lost 4 bases to trimming and J lost 6 bases; unmatched junction nucleotides: 8. Per the germline V gene, CDR1 is SGHRS and CDR2 is YFSETQ. The CDR3 is 15 residues long. The sample here was peripheral blood, taken from a patient treated with radiotherapy plus ipilimumab. The chain couples TRBV5-1 to TRBJ2-1; 9 bases map to TRBD1. The clonotype originates from a human donor with non-small cell lung cancer who had a partial response to radiotherapy plus ipilimumab. The DNA for the CDR3 is TGCGCCAGCAGCAACGACAGGGGGGGATCCAATGAGCAGTTCTTC. This translates into CASSNDRGGSNEQFF. The whole variable domain, filled in from reference TRBV5-1 and TRBJ2-1, reads KAGVTQTPRYLIKTRGQQVTLSCSPISGHRSVSWYQQTPGQGLQFLFEYFSETQRNKGNFPGRFSGRQFSNSRSEMNVSTLELGDSALYLCASSNDRGGSNEQFFGPGTRLTVL.